The rows below give T cell receptor beta chains drawn from one sample of a study of blood T cell repertoires in COVID-19. The method was immunoSEQ multiplex PCR; TCRdb's version includes in-frame clones alone and lacks a portion of them. The sample contains about 47,000 clones, roughly four fifths of which appear only once. Sequencing was done on a sample of peripheral blood. All receptors derive from a woman aged 55-69 years with acute or convalescent COVID-19. The CDR3 runs from the conserved cysteine through the conserved F or W. Fields, in order: J gene, D gene, clone size, V gene, CDR3 protein, CDR3 DNA. A D gene is named only where the DNA matches it firmly. Not every row has a clone size; where given, it reads once, few, many or a size class.

>TRBJ2-1|TRBD2|.|TRBV10-2
CASSDGAGVPNNEQFF
TGCGCCAGCAGTGATGGGGCGGGAGTTCCTAACAATGAGCAGTTCTTC
>TRBJ1-2|TRBD1|.|TRBV6-5
CASRPGGVDVYGYTF
TGTGCCAGCAGACCAGGGGGCGTAGATGTCTATGGCTACACCTTC
>TRBJ2-7|TRBD1|.|TRBV27
CASSPGTESYEQYF
TGTGCCAGCAGTCCCGGGACAGAGAGCTACGAGCAGTACTTC
>TRBJ2-2|TRBD1|.|TRBV24-1
CATSDLGWTGDTGELFF
TGTGCCACCAGTGATTTGGGGTGGACAGGCGACACCGGGGAGCTGTTTTTT
>TRBJ2-1|.|.|TRBV12-3/TRBV12-4
CASNGLENEQFF
TGTGCCAGCAACGGACTGGAAAATGAGCAGTTCTTC
>TRBJ2-2|.|.|TRBV11-1
CASSLLGGNTGELFF
TGTGCCAGCAGCTTATTAGGGGGGAACACCGGGGAGCTGTTTTTT
>TRBJ2-3|TRBD1|.|TRBV12-5
CASLKPGQATDTQYF
TGTGCTAGTCTAAAACCGGGACAGGCGACAGATACGCAGTATTTT
>TRBJ2-7|.|.|TRBV27
CASSSRNRESYEQYF
TGTGCCAGCAGTAGCCGGAACAGGGAGTCCTACGAGCAGTACTTC
>TRBJ2-3|.|once|TRBV7-3
CASSPGGSATQYF
TGTGCCAGCAGCCCTGGGGGGTCTGCTACGCAGTATTTT
>TRBJ2-7|.|few|TRBV5-4
CASSLYTSYEQYF
TGTGCCAGCAGCTTGTACACCTCTTACGAGCAGTACTTC
>TRBJ2-2|.|.|TRBV24-1
CATSDRQLLSGNTGELFF
TGTGCCACCAGTGATCGCCAACTATTATCGGGGAACACCGGGGAGCTGTTTTTT
>TRBJ1-1|TRBD1|.|TRBV27
CASSLSSGGGMNTEAFF
TGTGCCAGCAGTTTATCGTCAGGGGGCGGGATGAACACTGAAGCTTTCTTT
>TRBJ1-5|.|.|TRBV10-3
CAISESGGSNQPQHF
TGTGCCATCAGTGAGAGCGGGGGGAGCAATCAGCCCCAGCATTTT
>TRBJ2-7|TRBD1|.|TRBV27
CASSSYRGLLYEQYF
TGTGCCAGCAGTTCCTACAGGGGTCTTCTCTACGAGCAGTACTTC
>TRBJ1-6|TRBD1|.|TRBV5-6
CASSPGQGSPLHF
TGTGCCAGCAGCCCCGGACAGGGTTCACCCCTCCACTTT
>TRBJ2-3|.|.|TRBV10-3
CAISGGPSDTQYF
TGTGCCATCAGCGGAGGACCGTCGGATACGCAGTATTTT
>TRBJ2-7|TRBD1|many|TRBV5-6
CASSLGQGRSYEQYF
TGTGCCAGCAGCTTGGGACAGGGCCGATCCTACGAGCAGTACTTC
>TRBJ2-7|TRBD1|.|TRBV29-1
CSVRDRVHEQYF
TGCAGCGTTCGGGACAGGGTCCACGAGCAGTACTTC
>TRBJ2-7|TRBD2|.|TRBV5-1
CASSLAGGGIDEQYF
TGCGCCAGCAGCTTGGCCGGGGGAGGGATCGACGAGCAGTACTTC
>TRBJ2-7|TRBD1|.|TRBV29-1
CSAGQGVSEQYF
TGCAGCGCTGGACAGGGGGTAAGCGAGCAGTACTTC
>TRBJ2-1|.|.|TRBV11-2
CASSLTGDGKRYNEQFF
TGTGCCAGCAGCCTAACGGGGGACGGAAAGCGCTACAATGAGCAGTTCTTC
>TRBJ1-6|.|few|TRBV20-1
CSASSGLSYNSPLHF
TGCAGTGCTAGTTCAGGCCTTTCGTATAATTCACCCCTCCACTTT
>TRBJ1-1|.|.|TRBV7-9
CASSPALGNTEAFF
TGTGCCAGCAGCCCCGCCCTAGGAAACACTGAAGCTTTCTTT
>TRBJ1-5|.|.|TRBV6-5
CASSTRQDANQPQHF
TGTGCCAGCAGTACTCGACAGGATGCGAACCAGCCCCAGCATTTT
>TRBJ1-2|.|once|TRBV9
CASSVAQPNYGYTF
TGTGCCAGCAGCGTAGCACAGCCAAACTATGGCTACACCTTC
>TRBJ2-1|TRBD1|once|TRBV19
CASSRQGLGNNEQFF
TGTGCCAGTAGTAGACAGGGATTAGGCAACAATGAGCAGTTCTTC
>TRBJ1-1|.|once|TRBV27
CASSVGGAATEAFF
TGTGCCAGCAGTGTTGGCGGGGCCGCCACTGAAGCTTTCTTT
>TRBJ1-1|TRBD1|.|TRBV25-1
CASSGGQFNTEAFF
TGTGCCAGCAGTGGGGGACAGTTCAACACTGAAGCTTTCTTT
>TRBJ1-6|.|.|TRBV24-1
CATSDLIGEALHF
TGTGCCACCAGTGATTTGATCGGGGAGGCCCTCCACTTT
>TRBJ1-5|.|.|TRBV5-1
CASSLGTFNQPQHF
TGCGCCAGCAGCTTGGGGACTTTTAATCAGCCCCAGCATTTT
>TRBJ1-6|.|.|TRBV6-5
CASKEPNWTLHF
TGTGCCAGCAAGGAGCCAAATTGGACCCTCCACTTT
>TRBJ1-2|TRBD1|.|TRBV5-1
CASSLHRGKGNYGYTF
TGCGCCAGCAGCTTGCACAGGGGGAAAGGGAACTATGGCTACACCTTC
>TRBJ2-3|TRBD2|.|TRBV9
CASSVVGGGATDTQYF
TGTGCCAGCAGCGTAGTCGGCGGGGGGGCGACAGATACGCAGTATTTT
>TRBJ2-2|.|few|TRBV16
CASSHLDHLVGELFF
TGTGCCAGCAGCCATCTAGACCATCTGGTCGGGGAGCTGTTTTTT
>TRBJ1-5|TRBD1|hyperexpanded|TRBV27
CASSPRTGEQPQHF
TGTGCCAGCAGTCCACGGACAGGGGAACAGCCCCAGCATTTT